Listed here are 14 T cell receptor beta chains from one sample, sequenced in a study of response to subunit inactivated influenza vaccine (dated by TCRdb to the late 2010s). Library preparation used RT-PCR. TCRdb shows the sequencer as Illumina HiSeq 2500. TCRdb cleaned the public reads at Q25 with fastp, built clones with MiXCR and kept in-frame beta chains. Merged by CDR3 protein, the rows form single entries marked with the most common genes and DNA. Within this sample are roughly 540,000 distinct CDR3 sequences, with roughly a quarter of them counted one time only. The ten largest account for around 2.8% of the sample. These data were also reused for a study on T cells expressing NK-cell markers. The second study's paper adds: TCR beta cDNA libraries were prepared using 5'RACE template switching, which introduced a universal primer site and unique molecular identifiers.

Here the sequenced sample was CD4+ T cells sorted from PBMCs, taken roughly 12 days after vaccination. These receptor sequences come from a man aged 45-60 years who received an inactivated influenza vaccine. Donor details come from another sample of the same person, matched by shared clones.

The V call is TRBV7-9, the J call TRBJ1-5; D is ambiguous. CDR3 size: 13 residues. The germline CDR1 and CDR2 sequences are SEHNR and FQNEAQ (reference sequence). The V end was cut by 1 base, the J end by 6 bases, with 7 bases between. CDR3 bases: TGTGCCAGCAGCTTAGGCCGAAGTCAGCCCCAGCATTTT. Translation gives CASSLGRSQPQHF. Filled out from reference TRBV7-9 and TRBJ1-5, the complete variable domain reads DTGVSQNPRHKITKRGQNVTFRCDPISEHNRLYWYRQTLGQGPEFLTYFQNEAQLEKSRLLSDRFSAERPKGSFSTLEIQRTEQGDSAMYLCASSLGRSQPQHFGDGTRLSIL.

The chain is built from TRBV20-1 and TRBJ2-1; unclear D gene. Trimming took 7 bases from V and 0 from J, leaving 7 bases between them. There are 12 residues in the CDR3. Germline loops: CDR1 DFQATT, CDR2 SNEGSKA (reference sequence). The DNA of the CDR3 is TGCAGTGGAGATAACTCCTACAATGAGCAGTTCTTC. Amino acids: CSGDNSYNEQFF.

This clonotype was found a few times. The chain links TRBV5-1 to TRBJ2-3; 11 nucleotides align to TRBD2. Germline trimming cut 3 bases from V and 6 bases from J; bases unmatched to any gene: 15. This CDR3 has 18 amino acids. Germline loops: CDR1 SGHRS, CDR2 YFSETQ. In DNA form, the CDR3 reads TGCGCCAGCAGCTATGGCGTTGGAGGACTAGCGGGTATGGATACGCAGTATTTT. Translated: CASSYGVGGLAGMDTQYF.

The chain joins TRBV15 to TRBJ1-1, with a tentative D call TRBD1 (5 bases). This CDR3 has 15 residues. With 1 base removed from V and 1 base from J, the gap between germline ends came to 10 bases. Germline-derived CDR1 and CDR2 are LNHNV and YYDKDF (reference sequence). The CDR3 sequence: CATSRVARANTEAFF. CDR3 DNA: TGTGCCACCAGCAGAGTGGCCAGGGCGAACACTGAAGCTTTCTTT.

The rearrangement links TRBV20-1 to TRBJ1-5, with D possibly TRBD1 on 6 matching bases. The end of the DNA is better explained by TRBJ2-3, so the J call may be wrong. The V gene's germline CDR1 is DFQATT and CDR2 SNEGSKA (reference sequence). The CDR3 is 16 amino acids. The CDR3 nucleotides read TGCAGTGCTAGAGTTGGTCCAGGGGCCGTTAATCAGCCCCAGTATTTT. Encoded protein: CSARVGPGAVNQPQYF.

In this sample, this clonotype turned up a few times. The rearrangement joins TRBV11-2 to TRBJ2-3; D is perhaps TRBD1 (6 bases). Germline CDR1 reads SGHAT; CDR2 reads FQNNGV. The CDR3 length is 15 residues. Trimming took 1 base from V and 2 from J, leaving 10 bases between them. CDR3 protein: CASSLGAGDTDTQYF. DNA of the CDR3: TGTGCCAGCAGCTTAGGGGCAGGGGACACAGATACGCAGTATTTT.

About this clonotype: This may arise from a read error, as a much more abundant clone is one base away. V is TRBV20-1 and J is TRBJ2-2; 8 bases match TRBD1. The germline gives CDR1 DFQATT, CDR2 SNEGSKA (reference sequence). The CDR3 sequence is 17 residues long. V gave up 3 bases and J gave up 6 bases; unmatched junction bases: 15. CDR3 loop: CSASPFSWTGSPGELFF. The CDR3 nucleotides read TGCAGTGCTAGTCCTTTTAGTTGGACAGGGAGTCCCGGGGAGCTGTTTTTT.

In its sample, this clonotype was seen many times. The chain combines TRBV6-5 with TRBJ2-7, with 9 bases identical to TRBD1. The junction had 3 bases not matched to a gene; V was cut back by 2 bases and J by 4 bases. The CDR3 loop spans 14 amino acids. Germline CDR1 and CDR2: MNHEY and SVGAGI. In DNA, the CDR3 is TGTGCCAGCAGTTACGGGACAGGGCGTTACGAGCAGTACTTC. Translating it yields CASSYGTGRYEQYF.

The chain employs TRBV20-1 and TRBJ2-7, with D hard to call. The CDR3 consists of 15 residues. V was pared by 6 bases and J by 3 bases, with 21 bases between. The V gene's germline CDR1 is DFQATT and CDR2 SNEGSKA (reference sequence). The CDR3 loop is CSAPRHAPPNYEQYF. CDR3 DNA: TGCAGTGCCCCCCGACACGCACCCCCGAACTACGAGCAGTACTTC.

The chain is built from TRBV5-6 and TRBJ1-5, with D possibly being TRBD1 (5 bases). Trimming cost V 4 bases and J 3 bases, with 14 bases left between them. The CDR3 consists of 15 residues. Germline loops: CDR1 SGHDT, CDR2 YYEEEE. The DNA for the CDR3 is TGTGCCAGCAGCCGCCTAGGGGCCAACAATCAGCCCCAGCATTTT. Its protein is CASSRLGANNQPQHF.

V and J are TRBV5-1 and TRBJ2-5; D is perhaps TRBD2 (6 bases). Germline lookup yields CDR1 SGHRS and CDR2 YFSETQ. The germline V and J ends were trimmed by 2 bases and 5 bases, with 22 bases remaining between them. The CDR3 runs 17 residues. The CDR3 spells CASSFLGWGEGGETQYF. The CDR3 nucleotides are TGCGCCAGCAGCTTCCTTGGTTGGGGGGAAGGCGGTGAGACCCAGTACTTC. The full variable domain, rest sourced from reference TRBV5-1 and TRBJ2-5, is KAGVTQTPRYLIKTRGQQVTLSCSPISGHRSVSWYQQTPGQGLQFLFEYFSETQRNKGNFPGRFSGRQFSNSRSEMNVSTLELGDSALYLCASSFLGWGEGGETQYFGPGTRLLVL.

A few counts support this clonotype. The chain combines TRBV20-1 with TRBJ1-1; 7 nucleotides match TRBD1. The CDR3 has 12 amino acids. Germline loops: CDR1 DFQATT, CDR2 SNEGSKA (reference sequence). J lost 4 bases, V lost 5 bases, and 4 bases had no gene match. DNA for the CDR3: TGCAGTGCTTTACAGGGGCCCACTGAAGCTTTCTTT. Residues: CSALQGPTEAFF.

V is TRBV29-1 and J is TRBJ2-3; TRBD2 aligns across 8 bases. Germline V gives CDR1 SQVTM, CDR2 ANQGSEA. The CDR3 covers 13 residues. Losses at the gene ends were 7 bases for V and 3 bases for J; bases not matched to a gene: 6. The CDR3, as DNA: TGCAGCGGCGGACTAGCAGGGACAGATACGCAGTATTTT. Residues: CSGGLAGTDTQYF.

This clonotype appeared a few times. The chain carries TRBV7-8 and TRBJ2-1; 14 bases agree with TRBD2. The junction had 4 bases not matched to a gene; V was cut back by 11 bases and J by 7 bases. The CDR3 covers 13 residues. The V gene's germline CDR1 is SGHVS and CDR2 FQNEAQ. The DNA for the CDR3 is TGTGCCGGGACTAGCGGGAGTTTGAATGAGCAGTTCTTC. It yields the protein CAGTSGSLNEQFF.